The clone carrying this T cell receptor (beta chain) was picked up one time. CDR3 length: 15 residues. The V end was cut by 4 bases, the J end by 3 bases, with 15 bases between. Per germline, CDR1 SGHDN and CDR2 FVKESK. This sample is drawn from a study of T cell changes during pregnancy in multiple sclerosis. The data were produced by immunoSEQ multiplex PCR, yet TCRdb's version contains in-frame clones alone and is incomplete. Here the sample spans around 32,000 clones, around 91% being singletons. This clonotype originated in a female donor in good health, enrolled as a control in a pregnancy study. This material consisted of CD8+ T cells from peripheral blood mononuclear cells, taken in the second trimester of pregnancy. The chain links TRBV14 to TRBJ1-1; D is perhaps TRBD1 (6 bases). The CDR3, as DNA: TGTGCCAGCAGCCCACTAACAGGGTGGCACACTGAAGCTTTCTTT. This translates into CASSPLTGWHTEAFF.